This T cell receptor (beta chain) was sequenced in a study of T-cell reconstitution after alpha-beta-depleted transplantation in children. This clonotype was picked up a small number of times. Library preparation (for TCRbeta) was performed with unique molecular identifiers. TCRdb reprocessed the PCR reads with MiXCR, giving one entry per CDR3 protein. The sample yields a few hundred thousand distinct CDR3 sequences, roughly 11% seen once. CDR3 length: 14 amino acids. The V gene's germline CDR1 is SQVTM and CDR2 ANQGSEA. After removal of 2 bases from V and 4 bases from J, the junction contained 3 bases not matched to a gene.

The TCR was taken from a human donor who donated a stem cell graft to a child with acute myeloid leukemia. This sequence joins TRBV29-1 and TRBJ2-1; 9 bases map to TRBD1. The sample consisted of PBMCs from the stem cell graft donor, taken from the stem cell graft. CDR3 nucleotide sequence: TGCAGCGTTGAAATGGGACAGGGTTACAATGAGCAGTTCTTC. Its translation: CSVEMGQGYNEQFF.